This is a list of T cell receptor beta chains from one sample in a study of shared clonotypes between healthy human individuals. This table comes from immunoSEQ multiplex PCR, and its TCRdb copy is limited to in-frame clones, with some not included. The sample records about 2 million clones, approximately 94% being singletons. Source material: naive CD8+ T cells sorted from blood. These receptor sequences come from a man younger than 35 in good health. Both conserved end residues are part of each CDR3. The D gene is left open where the match is weak. Not every row has a clone size; where given, it reads once, few, many or a size class.

size	V	D	J	CDR3	DNA
NA	TRBV5-1	NA	TRBJ2-6	CASSLGDSTGANVLTF	TGCGCCAGCAGCTTGGGGGACTCAACGGGGGCCAACGTCCTGACTTTC
NA	TRBV10-1	NA	TRBJ1-1	CASSDPPPGPVFF	TGCGCCAGCAGTGACCCCCCCCCGGGCCCCGTATTCTTT
NA	TRBV7-9	NA	TRBJ2-3	CASSFGESGSTDTQYF	TGTGCCAGCAGCTTTGGGGAGTCAGGGAGCACAGATACGCAGTATTTT
NA	TRBV15	NA	TRBJ1-5	CATSVMGGAQPQHF	TGTGCCACCTCTGTTATGGGAGGGGCGCAGCCCCAGCATTTT
NA	TRBV28	NA	TRBJ2-2	CASSFKRTGELFF	TGTGCCAGCAGTTTCAAGAGAACCGGGGAGCTGTTTTTT
NA	TRBV15	TRBD2	TRBJ2-5	CATSRVAGGETQYF	TGTGCCACCAGCAGAGTAGCGGGAGGAGAGACCCAGTACTTC
NA	TRBV4-1	NA	TRBJ2-7	CASSQDIVAEQYF	TGCGCCAGCAGCCAAGATATCGTTGCCGAGCAGTACTTC
NA	TRBV5-1	NA	TRBJ1-2	CASSLGANYGYTF	TGCGCCAGCAGCTTGGGCGCTAACTATGGCTACACCTTC
once	TRBV9	TRBD2	TRBJ2-1	CASSVAASGLAGGNEQFF	TGTGCCAGCAGCGTAGCCGCCTCGGGGCTAGCGGGAGGCAATGAGCAGTTCTTC
NA	TRBV19	NA	TRBJ2-3	CASQPMGSSTDTQYF	TGTGCCAGTCAACCGATGGGATCTAGCACAGATACGCAGTATTTT
NA	TRBV5-1	NA	TRBJ2-7	CASSLAGVVYEQYF	TGCGCCAGCAGCTTGGCGGGGGTCGTGTACGAGCAGTACTTC
NA	TRBV27	TRBD1	TRBJ1-6	CASSLMGQGLDLNSPLHF	TGTGCCAGCAGTTTAATGGGACAGGGGTTGGATTTAAATTCACCCCTCCACTTT
NA	TRBV27	NA	TRBJ1-5	CASSLSGGRWNQPQHF	TGTGCCAGCAGCTTGAGCGGGGGGCGTTGGAATCAGCCCCAGCATTTT
NA	TRBV10-2	TRBD2	TRBJ2-3	CASSDPERESGTDTQYF	TGCGCCAGCAGTGACCCGGAGCGGGAGAGTGGGACAGATACGCAGTATTTT
NA	TRBV19	TRBD2	TRBJ2-1	CASSIAPGGPYNEQFF	TGTGCCAGTAGTATAGCCCCGGGAGGGCCTTACAATGAGCAGTTCTTC
NA	TRBV28	TRBD2	TRBJ2-7	CASSLRRLAGVYEQYF	TGTGCCAGCAGTTTAAGACGACTAGCGGGAGTTTACGAGCAGTACTTC
NA	TRBV7-9	NA	TRBJ2-7	CASSFDESYEQYF	TGTGCCAGCAGCTTCGACGAGTCCTACGAGCAGTACTTC
NA	TRBV5-6	NA	TRBJ1-1	CASSGEAGGTEAFF	TGTGCCAGCAGCGGGGAGGCGGGGGGCACTGAAGCTTTCTTT
NA	TRBV28	NA	TRBJ2-1	CASSLSPGDVAPREQFF	TGTGCCAGCAGTTTATCCCCGGGAGATGTCGCCCCCCGAGAGCAGTTCTTC
NA	TRBV9	NA	TRBJ2-1	CASSAEDTIYNEQFF	TGTGCCAGCAGCGCAGAGGACACGATTTACAATGAGCAGTTCTTC
NA	TRBV27	NA	TRBJ2-4	CASTQGGAKNIQYF	TGTGCCAGCACCCAAGGGGGGGCCAAAAACATTCAGTACTTC
NA	TRBV7-9	TRBD1	TRBJ2-1	CASSPWTGGFNNEQFF	TGTGCCAGCAGCCCGTGGACAGGGGGCTTTAACAATGAGCAGTTCTTC
NA	TRBV28	NA	TRBJ1-5	CASSFPGQPQHF	TGTGCCAGCAGTTTCCCCGGACAGCCCCAGCATTTT
NA	TRBV7-9	TRBD2	TRBJ2-7	CASSLVGLAVYEQYF	TGTGCCAGCAGCTTAGTCGGTCTAGCGGTCTACGAGCAGTACTTC
NA	TRBV7-2	NA	TRBJ1-3	CASSLAPRDDGNTIYF	TGTGCCAGCAGCTTAGCGCCTCGGGACGATGGAAACACCATATATTTT
NA	TRBV5-1	TRBD1	TRBJ2-7	CASSRTTGVNEQYF	TGCGCCAGCAGCAGAACGACAGGGGTTAACGAGCAGTACTTC
NA	TRBV27	NA	TRBJ2-7	CASSSGGLEQYF	TGTGCCAGCAGTTCCGGGGGGCTCGAGCAGTACTTC
NA	TRBV28	NA	TRBJ1-1	CASSLQLNTEAFF	TGTGCCAGCAGCCTACAGCTGAACACTGAAGCTTTCTTT
once	TRBV10-3	NA	TRBJ2-3	CAISAPGITDTQYF	TGTGCCATCAGTGCCCCGGGGATCACAGATACGCAGTATTTT
NA	TRBV6-6	TRBD2	TRBJ2-1	CASSYGTSVEQFF	TGTGCCAGCAGTTACGGGACTAGCGTGGAGCAGTTCTTC
once	TRBV4-1	TRBD2	TRBJ2-3	CASSQEAAGVSTDTQYF	TGCGCCAGCAGCCAAGAGGCGGCGGGGGTTAGCACAGATACGCAGTATTTT
NA	TRBV27	NA	TRBJ2-7	CASSWKSSSYEQYF	TGTGCCAGCAGTTGGAAATCGAGCTCCTACGAGCAGTACTTC
NA	TRBV7-2	TRBD1	TRBJ1-3	CASSFGTAMYGNTIYF	TGTGCCAGCAGCTTCGGGACAGCAATGTACGGAAACACCATATATTTT
NA	TRBV19	NA	TRBJ1-1	CASSIGRLEAFF	TGTGCCAGTAGTATAGGACGGCTTGAAGCTTTCTTT
NA	TRBV7-9	TRBD2	TRBJ2-3	CASSPRLAGAGVDTQYF	TGTGCCAGCAGCCCCAGACTAGCGGGGGCCGGGGTAGATACGCAGTATTTT